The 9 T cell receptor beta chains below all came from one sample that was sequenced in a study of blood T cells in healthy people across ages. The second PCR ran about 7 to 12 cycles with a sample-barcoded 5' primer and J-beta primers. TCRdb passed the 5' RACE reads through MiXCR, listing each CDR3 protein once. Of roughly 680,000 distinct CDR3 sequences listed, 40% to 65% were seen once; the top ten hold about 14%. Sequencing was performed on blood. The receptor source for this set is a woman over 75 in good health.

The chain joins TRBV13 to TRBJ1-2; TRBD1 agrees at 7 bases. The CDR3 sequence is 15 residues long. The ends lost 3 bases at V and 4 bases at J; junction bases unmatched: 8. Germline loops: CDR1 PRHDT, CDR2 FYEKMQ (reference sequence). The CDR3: CASSFTRGAAYGYTF. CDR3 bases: TGTGCCAGCAGCTTTACCAGGGGGGCGGCCTATGGCTACACCTTC.

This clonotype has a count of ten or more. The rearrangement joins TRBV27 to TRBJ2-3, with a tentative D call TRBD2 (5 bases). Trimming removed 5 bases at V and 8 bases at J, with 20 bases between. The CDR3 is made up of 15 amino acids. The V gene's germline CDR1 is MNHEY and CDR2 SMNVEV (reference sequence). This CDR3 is CASSPGESPELTQYF. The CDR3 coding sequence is TGTGCCAGCAGTCCCGGGGAGAGCCCTGAACTTACGCAGTATTTT.

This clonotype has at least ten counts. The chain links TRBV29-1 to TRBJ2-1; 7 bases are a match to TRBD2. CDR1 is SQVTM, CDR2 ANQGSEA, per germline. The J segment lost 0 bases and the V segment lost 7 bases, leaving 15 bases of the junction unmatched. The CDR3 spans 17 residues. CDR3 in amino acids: CSAKRDRWVGSYNEQFF. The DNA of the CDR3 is TGCAGCGCCAAGCGGGACCGCTGGGTAGGCTCCTACAATGAGCAGTTCTTC.

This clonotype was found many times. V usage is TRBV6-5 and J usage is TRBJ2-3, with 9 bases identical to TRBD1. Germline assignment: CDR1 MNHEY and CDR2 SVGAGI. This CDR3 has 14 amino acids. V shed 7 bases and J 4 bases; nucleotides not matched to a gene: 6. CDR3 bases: TGTGCCAGCAACGGGGACAGGGAAGCAGATACGCAGTATTTT. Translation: CASNGDREADTQYF.

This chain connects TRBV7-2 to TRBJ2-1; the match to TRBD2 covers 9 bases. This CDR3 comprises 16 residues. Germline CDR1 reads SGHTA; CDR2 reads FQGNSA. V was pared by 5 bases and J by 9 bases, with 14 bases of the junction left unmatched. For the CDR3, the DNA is TGTGCCAGCAGCACCCCTGGGGCGGGAGGGCCTGGTGAGCAGTTCTTC. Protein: CASSTPGAGGPGEQFF.

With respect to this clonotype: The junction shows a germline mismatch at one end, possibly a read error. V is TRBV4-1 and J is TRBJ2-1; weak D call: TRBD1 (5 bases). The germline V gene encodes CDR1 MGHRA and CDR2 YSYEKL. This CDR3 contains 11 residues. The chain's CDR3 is CASSQDRGQFF. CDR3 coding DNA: TGCGCTAGCAGCCAAGATAGGGGGCAGTTCTTC.

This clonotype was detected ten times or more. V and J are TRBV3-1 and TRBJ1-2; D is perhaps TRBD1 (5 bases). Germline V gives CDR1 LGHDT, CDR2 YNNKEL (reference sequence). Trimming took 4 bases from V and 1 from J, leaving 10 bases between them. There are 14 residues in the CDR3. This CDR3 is CASSPGGLNYGYTF. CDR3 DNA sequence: TGTGCCAGCAGCCCCGGGGGTCTTAACTATGGCTACACCTTC. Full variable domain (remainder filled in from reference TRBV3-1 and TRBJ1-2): DTAVSQTPKYLVTQMGNDKSIKCEQNLGHDTMYWYKQDSKKFLKIMFSYNNKELIINETVPNRFSPKSPDKAHLNLHINSLELGDSAVYFCASSPGGLNYGYTFGSGTRLTVV.

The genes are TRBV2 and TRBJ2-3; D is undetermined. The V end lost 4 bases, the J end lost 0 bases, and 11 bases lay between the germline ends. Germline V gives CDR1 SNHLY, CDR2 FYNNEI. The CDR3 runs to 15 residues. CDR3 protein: CASSGLSISTDTQYF. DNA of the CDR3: TGTGCCAGCAGTGGGCTTTCGATAAGCACAGATACGCAGTATTTT.

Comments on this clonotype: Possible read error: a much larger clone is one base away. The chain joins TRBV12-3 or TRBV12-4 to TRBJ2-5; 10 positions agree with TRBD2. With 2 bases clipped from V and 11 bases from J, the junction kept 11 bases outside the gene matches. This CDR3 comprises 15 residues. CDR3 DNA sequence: TGTGCCAGCAGTTTAACTCCAATACTAGCGGGAAGGCAGTACTTC. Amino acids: CASSLTPILAGRQYF.